Each of the 15 T cell receptor beta chains below was sequenced from the same sample in a study of T cell changes during pregnancy in multiple sclerosis. Assay: immunoSEQ multiplex PCR; the TCRdb copy retains only in-frame clones and omits some. The table lists more than 35,000 clones, about 90% of them singletons. The material was CD4+ T cells from peripheral blood mononuclear cells, obtained in the third trimester of pregnancy. The receptors here all came from a female donor in good health, enrolled as a control in a pregnancy study.

The rearrangement joins TRBV7-2 to TRBJ1-1, with unresolved D. Trimming took 2 bases from V and 3 from J, leaving 22 bases between them. This CDR3 has 18 amino acids. Per the germline V gene, CDR1 is SGHTA and CDR2 is FQGNSA. CDR3 residues: CASSLSLRVGSGDTEAFF. In DNA form, the CDR3 reads TGTGCCAGCAGCTTAAGTCTTAGAGTGGGCTCCGGGGACACTGAAGCTTTCTTT.

This clone showed up just once. This chain uses TRBV5-6 with TRBJ1-1, with a tentative D call TRBD1 (5 bases). The CDR3 is made up of 15 amino acids. Trimming left V 7 bases short and J 2 bases short, with 18 bases between. Germline lookup yields CDR1 SGHDT and CDR2 YYEEEE. The CDR3 DNA is TGTGCCAGCTCTTCAAGGGGATGGGGTAACACTGAAGCTTTCTTT. It encodes CASSSRGWGNTEAFF. The full variable domain, with the rest looked up from reference TRBV5-6 and TRBJ1-1, is DAGVTQSPTHLIKTRGQQVTLRCSPKSGHDTVSWYQQALGQGPQFIFQYYEEEERQRGNFPDRFSGHQFPNYSSELNVNALLLGDSALYLCASSSRGWGNTEAFFGQGTRLTVV.

V usage is TRBV7-9 and J usage is TRBJ2-1; D might be TRBD2 (7 bases). CDR3 length: 15 residues. Trimming took 5 bases from V and 7 from J, leaving 18 bases between them. From germline, CDR1 is SEHNR and CDR2 FQNEAQ (reference sequence). CDR3 DNA sequence: TGTGCCAGCAGCCTAAGCAGGGGAGGGTCGAATGAGCAGTTCTTC. As protein: CASSLSRGGSNEQFF. The whole variable domain, filled in from reference TRBV7-9 and TRBJ2-1, reads DTGVSQNPRHKITKRGQNVTFRCDPISEHNRLYWYRQTLGQGPEFLTYFQNEAQLEKSRLLSDRFSAERPKGSFSTLEIQRTEQGDSAMYLCASSLSRGGSNEQFFGPGTRLTVL.

This chain joins TRBV6-5 and TRBJ1-6; D gene unclear. CDR3 length: 13 amino acids. Looked up from germline, CDR1 is MNHEY and CDR2 is SVGAGI. V shed 5 bases and J shed 10 bases, with 12 bases lying between them. The CDR3 coding sequence is TGTGCCAGCAGTGCTAGTTGGGTCTCACCCCTCCACTTT. Its protein product is CASSASWVSPLHF.

V usage is TRBV18 and J usage is TRBJ2-3, with D maybe TRBD1 (6 bases). V lost 1 base and J lost 1, with 6 bases in between. This CDR3 comprises 14 residues. Germline CDR1 is KGHSH and CDR2 is LQKENI. CDR3 amino acids: CASSPQGGTDTQYF. CDR3 sequence (DNA): TGTGCCAGCTCACCACAGGGGGGCACAGATACGCAGTATTTT.

The CDR3 sequence is CASSKRRSAGGRAEQFF. The CDR3 DNA follows: TGTGCCAGCAGCAAAAGACGGTCGGCGGGAGGTAGGGCTGAGCAGTTCTTC. The V gene is TRBV21-1, the J gene TRBJ2-1; the D segment call TRBD2 is taken from the table without a DNA check. TRBV21-1 is deemed a pseudogene. The CDR3 runs 17 residues.

The chain links TRBV7-2 to TRBJ2-2; 10 bases are a match to TRBD2. Germline lookup yields CDR1 SGHTA and CDR2 FQGNSA. V dropped 7 bases and J dropped 4; count of bases not matched to a gene: 12. The CDR3 covers 17 residues. This CDR3 is CASTKNSLAGSTGELFF. CDR3 sequence (DNA): TGTGCCAGCACCAAGAATTCACTAGCGGGAAGCACCGGGGAGCTGTTTTTT.

The chain recombines TRBV10-3 with TRBJ2-7; 10 bases match TRBD1. The V segment lost 10 bases and the J segment 5 bases; nucleotides outside the gene matches: 5. This CDR3 has 12 residues. Germline V CDR1 and CDR2: ENHRY, SYGVKD. CDR3 DNA sequence: TGTGCCACACGGGACAGGGGCCACGAGCAGTACTTC. Its translation is CATRDRGHEQYF.

V is TRBV28 and J is TRBJ2-3; TRBD2 matches at 15 bases. The trim removed 7 bases at V and 3 bases at J, leaving 5 bases unmatched. There are 16 residues in the CDR3. The germline gives CDR1 MDHEN, CDR2 SYDVKM. CDR3 sequence reads: CASKDGTSGRTDTQYF. DNA for the CDR3: TGTGCCAGCAAGGACGGGACTAGCGGGAGGACAGATACGCAGTATTTT.

The chain combines TRBV4-3 with TRBJ2-1, with 8 bases that match TRBD2. Germline V gives CDR1 LGHNA, CDR2 YSLEER. Unmatched junction bases numbered 4, after V lost 5 bases and J lost 7 bases. The CDR3 totals 13 residues. This chain's CDR3 is CASSRGGGNEQFF. In nucleotides, the CDR3 is TGCGCCAGCAGCAGGGGCGGGGGGAATGAGCAGTTCTTC.

The chain carries TRBV27 and TRBJ2-1, with a tentative D call TRBD1 (6 bases). The V end was cut by 2 bases, the J end by 6 bases, with 17 bases between. Germline values: CDR1 MNHEY, CDR2 SMNVEV (reference sequence). The CDR3 is 16 amino acids. The CDR3 protein is CASSLPGQIKPNEQFF. The CDR3, as DNA: TGTGCCAGCAGTTTACCCGGACAGATAAAGCCCAATGAGCAGTTCTTC.

The V gene is TRBV11-2, the J gene TRBJ2-1; TRBD1 might be the D (7 bases). This CDR3 has 11 amino acids. CDR1 is SGHAT and CDR2 is FQNNGV in the germline V gene. Trimming took off 4 bases at V and 10 bases at J, with 8 bases between the two ends. CDR3 in DNA: TGTGCCAGCAGCTCAGGGGGGGAGCAGTTCTTC. Residues: CASSSGGEQFF.

This chain connects TRBV19 to TRBJ1-4; 9 bases line up with TRBD1. The CDR3 is made up of 14 amino acids. V lost 8 bases and J lost 8; bases outside the gene matches: 9. Germline CDR1 reads LNHDA; CDR2 reads SQIVND (reference sequence). Here the CDR3 DNA reads TGTGCCAGTGCCGCGGGACAGGGAGGGGAAAAACTGTTTTTT. Protein product: CASAAGQGGEKLFF.

The chain is built from TRBV18 and TRBJ1-2, with D hard to call. The CDR3 is 14 amino acids. Germline V gene lookup returns CDR1 KGHSH and CDR2 LQKENI. V was cut by 3 bases and J by 7 bases, with 15 bases left in between. Here the CDR3 DNA reads TGTGCCAGCTCACCTTCAGGAGGAGACGCTGGCTACACCTTC. Translation gives CASSPSGGDAGYTF.

This clone was observed a few times. The chain combines TRBV27 with TRBJ2-3, with D perhaps matching TRBD1 (6 bases). Trimming left V 3 bases short and J 6 bases short, with 13 bases between. The length of the CDR3 is 14 residues. The V gene's germline CDR1 is MNHEY and CDR2 SMNVEV (reference sequence). CDR3 sequence: CASSFSRGVDTQYF. In nucleotides, the CDR3 is TGTGCCAGCAGTTTTTCCAGGGGAGTGGATACGCAGTATTTT.